The 9 T cell receptor beta chains below come from one sample, sequenced in a study of blood T cell repertoires in COVID-19. Clones were read by immunoSEQ multiplex PCR, and TCRdb kept only the in-frame ones, dropping some. The table has roughly 400,000 clones, 75% to 90% seen once. Sample: PBMCs or T cells enriched from blood (not recorded which). All receptors come from a man aged 25 to 45 who had recovered from COVID-19.

The rearrangement links TRBV27 to TRBJ2-3; the match to TRBD1 covers 9 bases. With 5 bases clipped from V and 1 base from J, the junction kept 1 base outside the gene matches. Germline V gives CDR1 MNHEY, CDR2 SMNVEV (reference sequence). This CDR3 is built from 14 residues. CDR3 sequence reads: CASSGTGRTDTQYF. The CDR3 DNA reads as TGTGCCAGCAGTGGGACAGGGCGCACAGATACGCAGTATTTT.

The rearrangement joins TRBV5-6 to TRBJ2-3; TRBD1 agrees at 7 bases. The CDR3 length is 16 residues. Germline trimming cut 2 bases from V and 2 bases from J; bases unmatched to any gene: 8. Germline CDR1 is SGHDT and CDR2 is YYEEEE. The CDR3 loop reads CASSFWGQRYTDTQYF. The CDR3 nucleotides are TGTGCCAGCAGCTTCTGGGGACAGAGATACACAGATACGCAGTATTTT.

The rearrangement links TRBV7-8 to TRBJ2-2; TRBD1 matches 10 bases. The CDR3 loop spans 18 amino acids. V trimming: 5 bases; J trimming: 4 bases; junction bases outside the gene matches: 13. Germline V gene lookup returns CDR1 SGHVS and CDR2 FQNEAQ. Here the CDR3 reads CASSASPRGTGVTGELFF. The DNA of the CDR3 is TGTGCCAGCAGCGCAAGTCCCCGTGGGACAGGGGTCACCGGGGAGCTGTTTTTT.

The count of this clone is one. V is TRBV24-1 and J is TRBJ1-1; D not certain. The CDR3 extends over 11 amino acids. Trimming left V 9 bases short and J 9 bases short, with 13 bases between. The germline CDR1 and CDR2 sequences are KGHDR and SFDVKD. CDR3 bases: TGTGCCACCGTAAACTATGGAAAAGCTTTCTTT. Translating gives CATVNYGKAFF.

J is TRBJ2-7 and V is TRBV6-5; D is unresolved. The CDR3 is 14 residues long. CDR1 and CDR2 (germline): MNHEY, SVGAGI. V lost 8 bases and J 4 bases, leaving 18 bases between the germline ends. The CDR3 is CASCTTAGPYEQYF. CDR3 sequence (DNA): TGTGCCAGCTGTACCACCGCTGGGCCGTACGAGCAGTACTTC.

A remark on this clone: Relative to the germline gene, one junction end is altered; a read error may explain this. The chain employs TRBV7-7 and TRBJ2-3; TRBD2 matches 8 bases. CDR1 and CDR2 from the germline V gene are SSHAT and FNYEAQ (reference sequence). This CDR3 comprises 14 residues. The CDR3 region has the DNA TGTGCTAGCAGCAGAAGCGGGAGCGCAGATACGCAGTATTTT. Protein sequence: CASSRSGSADTQYF.

The chain recombines TRBV19 with TRBJ1-5; the D is unclear. This CDR3 contains 14 residues. With 5 bases removed from V and 5 bases from J, the gap between germline ends came to 13 bases. The V gene's germline CDR1 is LNHDA and CDR2 SQIVND (reference sequence). CDR3 loop: CASSPPGGHQPQHF. The CDR3 DNA reads as TGTGCCAGTAGTCCCCCGGGAGGGCATCAGCCCCAGCATTTT.

The chain links TRBV3-1 (or the pseudogene TRBV3-2) to TRBJ1-4; possible D gene TRBD1, 6 bases. Germline V CDR1 and CDR2: LGHDT, YNNKEL (reference sequence). The CDR3 has 15 amino acids. Deletions cut 5 bases from V and 3 bases from J, with 13 bases between. The CDR3 is CASSIAGDPNEKLFF. CDR3 in DNA: TGTGCCAGCAGCATCGCAGGGGACCCTAATGAAAAACTGTTTTTT.

V is TRBV7-9 and J is TRBJ2-3, with no clear D. Trimming took off 6 bases at V and 4 bases at J, with 8 bases between the two ends. The germline gives CDR1 SEHNR, CDR2 FQNEAQ (reference sequence). CDR3 length: 12 amino acids. The CDR3 DNA follows: TGTGCCAGCAGTTTATTCGCAGATACGCAGTATTTT. Translating gives CASSLFADTQYF.